This T cell receptor beta chain was retrieved from a study of T cells in Graves' hyperthyroidism and ophthalmopathy. Study conclusions and caveats: Most expanded thyroid clonotypes above 0.001 recurred in blood.

Details on this clonotype: Its antigen is still unknown.

It was uncontrolled infection, other autoimmune disease, pregnancy or lactation that excluded patients. RNA transcripts provided the source from which TCR beta CDR3 regions were amplified. First-round RT-PCR targeting the TCR CDR3 was performed with the HTBI primer set. One entry per CDR3 protein results from TCRdb running MiXCR on the multiplex PCR reads. The sample yields a few hundred thousand distinct CDR3 sequences, over 45% seen once. V lost 4 bases to trimming and J lost 6 bases, with 15 bases between them. CDR3 length: 14 amino acids. Germline V gene data show CDR1 as SQVTM and CDR2 as ANQGSEA.

Sample: peripheral blood or thyroid tissue (not recorded which). This chain links TRBV29-1 with TRBJ1-4; D possibly corresponds to TRBD1 (6 bases). This clonotype originated in an adult woman with Graves' disease, either hyperthyroidism or ophthalmopathy (not recorded which). CDR3 region: CSVVLQGSDEKLFF. The CDR3 coding sequence is TGCAGCGTTGTCCTACAGGGTTCAGATGAAAAACTGTTTTTT.